The following is a T cell receptor (beta chain) sequence with its context. These data are taken from a study of technical replicates of blood from several donors. The germline CDR1 and CDR2 sequences are LNHDA and SQIVND (reference sequence). The length of the CDR3 is 16 residues. The germline V and J ends were trimmed by 4 bases and 3 bases, with 16 bases remaining between them. Generated by immunoSEQ multiplex PCR, the TCRdb table keeps only in-frame clones and is missing some. The table has tens of thousands of clones, around 94% seen once; the top ten hold around 0.24%. This receptor was identified in a human donor in good health. The J gene is TRBJ1-5, the V gene TRBV19; tentative D call: TRBD1 (6 bases). Sequenced: T cells isolated from PBMCs. CDR3 bases: TGTGCCAGTAGTACTCAGGGGCCCCGATCCAATCAGCCCCAGCATTTT. Protein: CASSTQGPRSNQPQHF.